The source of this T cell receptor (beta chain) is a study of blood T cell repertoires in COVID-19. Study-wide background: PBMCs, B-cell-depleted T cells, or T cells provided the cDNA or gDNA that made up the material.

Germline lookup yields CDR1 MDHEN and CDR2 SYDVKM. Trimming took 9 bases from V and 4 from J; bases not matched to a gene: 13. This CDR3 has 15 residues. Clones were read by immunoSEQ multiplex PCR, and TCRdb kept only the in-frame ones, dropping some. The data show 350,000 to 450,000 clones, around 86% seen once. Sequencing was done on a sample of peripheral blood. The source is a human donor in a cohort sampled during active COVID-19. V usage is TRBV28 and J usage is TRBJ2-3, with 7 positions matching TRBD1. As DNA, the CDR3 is TGTGCCAGTCAACTAACTAGAACAGGGGCAGATACGCAGTATTTT. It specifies CASQLTRTGADTQYF.